The 18 T cell receptor beta chains presented below share a single source sample, sequenced in a study of T-cell memory formation after mild COVID-19. TCRdb passed the 5' RACE reads through MiXCR, listing each CDR3 protein once. The sample records about 560,000 distinct CDR3 sequences, about a sixth being singletons. Sequencing used PBMCs or a T cell subset sorted from them (not recorded which). Receptors originate from an adult woman who had mild COVID-19 (a few samples of this study predate the infection). Cell type and time point are not known.

This clonotype was counted only a few times. This sequence joins TRBV29-1 and TRBJ1-1, with D unclear. Germline-derived CDR1 and CDR2 are SQVTM and ANQGSEA. V was trimmed by 4 bases and J by 0 bases, leaving 9 bases between them. The CDR3 is 13 residues long. The CDR3 region is CSVVGSLNTEAFF. The CDR3 DNA sequence: TGCAGCGTTGTTGGCAGTTTGAACACTGAAGCTTTCTTT.

This sequence joins TRBV12-3 or TRBV12-4 and TRBJ2-1; either TRBD1 or TRBD2 may supply D (5 bases each). The CDR3 is 13 amino acids. Deletions cut 4 bases from V and 7 bases from J, with 11 bases between. CDR3 nucleotides: TGTGCCAGCAGTTGGGGTGGGGGTAATGAGCAGTTCTTC. Protein product: CASSWGGGNEQFF.

V usage is TRBV3-1 and J usage is TRBJ1-1; D not resolved. V lost 5 bases to trimming and J lost 1 base, with 17 bases between them. The CDR3 is 16 residues long. Per the germline V gene, CDR1 is LGHDT and CDR2 is YNNKEL (reference sequence). The CDR3 here is CASSASPGRPNTEAFF. The CDR3 DNA reads TGTGCCAGCAGCGCCAGCCCGGGTAGACCGAACACTGAAGCTTTCTTT.

At least ten counts were recorded for this clonotype. The chain has TRBV3-1 and TRBJ2-5; D is undetermined. V lost 0 bases to trimming and J lost 0 bases, with 8 bases between them. CDR1 and CDR2 (germline): LGHDT, YNNKEL (reference sequence). The CDR3 has 15 residues. The CDR3 nucleotides read TGTGCCAGCAGCCAAGACACTCCGTACCAAGAGACCCAGTACTTC. Its translation: CASSQDTPYQETQYF.

The rearrangement uses TRBV5-6 and TRBJ2-7, with D possibly TRBD1 on 5 matching bases. Trimming cost V 3 bases and J 1 base, with 14 bases left between them. Germline V gives CDR1 SGHDT, CDR2 YYEEEE. The CDR3 covers 15 residues. The DNA of the CDR3 is TGTGCCAGCAGCTATGGACAATTCCCGTCCTACGAGCAGTACTTC. This translates into CASSYGQFPSYEQYF.

This clonotype was recorded a few times. The J gene is TRBJ2-7, the V gene TRBV18, with 9 bases matching TRBD1. The CDR3 consists of 15 residues. From germline, CDR1 is KGHSH and CDR2 LQKENI. With 2 bases clipped from V and 5 bases from J, the junction kept 7 bases outside the gene matches. CDR3 nucleotides: TGTGCCAGCTCACCATTGGGGACAGGGTCGGACGAGCAGTACTTC. Its translation: CASSPLGTGSDEQYF.

J is TRBJ2-7 and V is TRBV2; D is unclear. This CDR3 is 14 amino acids long. The germline V gene encodes CDR1 SNHLY and CDR2 FYNNEI. Trimming shortened V by 1 base and J by 6 bases, and 13 bases separated the two germline ends. The CDR3 is CASSEGRVLGEQYF. The CDR3 DNA reads as TGTGCCAGCAGTGAAGGTCGGGTACTGGGCGAGCAGTACTTC.

This sequence joins TRBV7-3 and TRBJ2-5, with 7 bases fitting TRBD1. CDR1 and CDR2 from the germline V gene are SGHTA and FQGTGA. The length of the CDR3 is 15 residues. With 5 bases clipped from V and 5 bases from J, the junction kept 11 bases outside the gene matches. The CDR3: CASSPRQGSGETQYF. CDR3 in DNA: TGTGCCAGCAGCCCCCGACAGGGATCAGGCGAGACCCAGTACTTC.

This chain connects TRBV5-1 to TRBJ2-5, with D hard to call. CDR3 size: 14 residues. V lost 3 bases, J lost 2 bases, and 11 bases lay in between. Germline-derived CDR1 and CDR2 are SGHRS and YFSETQ. CDR3 in DNA: TGCGCCAGCAGCTCTATCAGTTTTCAAGAGACCCAGTACTTC. Encoded protein: CASSSISFQETQYF.

This clonotype was observed many times. V is TRBV12-3 or TRBV12-4 and J is TRBJ2-7, with D perhaps TRBD1 (6 bases). The CDR3 contains 13 residues. Trimming stripped 6 bases from V and 3 bases from J, with 12 bases between. Here the CDR3 DNA reads TGTGCCAGCAGCCAGGGGTCGGTCTACGAGCAGTACTTC. Translating gives CASSQGSVYEQYF.

The rearrangement links TRBV24-1 to TRBJ2-1; D tentatively reads TRBD1 or TRBD2 (5 bases each). V lost 0 bases to trimming and J lost 3 bases, with 5 bases between them. This CDR3 has 14 amino acids. Per the germline V gene, CDR1 is KGHDR and CDR2 is SFDVKD. The CDR3 DNA follows: TGTGCCACCAGTGATTTGGGGGGCTACAATGAGCAGTTCTTC. As protein: CATSDLGGYNEQFF.

The rearrangement joins TRBV9 to TRBJ2-1; TRBD2 matches at 13 bases. The CDR3 extends over 17 amino acids. J lost 2 bases, V lost 3 bases, and 5 bases had no gene match. CDR1 and CDR2 (germline): SGDLS, YYNGEE. The CDR3 bases are TGTGCCAGCAGCGACCAGGGACTAGCGGGACCCTACAATGAGCAGTTCTTC. Amino acids: CASSDQGLAGPYNEQFF.

Only a few counts were recorded for this clonotype. The V gene is TRBV27, the J gene TRBJ2-7; TRBD1 matches 10 bases. CDR1 and CDR2 (germline): MNHEY, SMNVEV (reference sequence). Losses at the gene ends were 2 bases for V and 3 bases for J; bases not matched to a gene: 4. The CDR3 runs to 15 residues. In nucleotides, the CDR3 is TGTGCCAGCAGTTTACTCGGGACAGGGGTCTACGAGCAGTACTTC. This sequence encodes CASSLLGTGVYEQYF.

This chain links TRBV7-6 with TRBJ2-5; D is possibly TRBD1 (6 bases). Germline CDR1 reads SGHVS; CDR2 reads FNYEAQ. The length of the CDR3 is 15 residues. Deletions cut 6 bases from V and 5 bases from J, with 19 bases between. The CDR3 DNA is TGTGCCAGCAGACCGGGACACCAAGGCGGTGAGACCCAGTACTTC. This translates into CASRPGHQGGETQYF.

This rearrangement joins TRBV7-2 to TRBJ2-7; a weak D match, TRBD2 (5 bases). CDR3 size: 15 residues. The germline gives CDR1 SGHTA, CDR2 FQGNSA. The ends were cut back, 2 bases at V and 0 bases at J, with 11 bases in the middle. CDR3 bases: TGTGCCAGCAGCTTAACCGGGGTGAACTCCTACGAGCAGTACTTC. As protein: CASSLTGVNSYEQYF.

The chain recombines TRBV7-2 with TRBJ1-1; D unclear. The CDR3 is made up of 15 amino acids. Germline CDR1 is SGHTA and CDR2 is FQGNSA. V lost 0 bases to trimming and J lost 0 bases, with 8 bases between them. The CDR3 loop reads CASSLAWGMNTEAFF. DNA for the CDR3: TGTGCCAGCAGCTTAGCTTGGGGTATGAACACTGAAGCTTTCTTT.

The chain has TRBV3-1 and TRBJ2-3, with 13 positions matching TRBD2. This CDR3 comprises 19 residues. V gave up 1 base and J gave up 5 bases; unmatched junction bases: 12. CDR1 is LGHDT, CDR2 YNNKEL, per germline (reference sequence). CDR3 region: CASSQGTSGGDPRGDTQYF. Written as DNA, the CDR3 is TGTGCCAGCAGCCAAGGGACTAGCGGGGGAGATCCAAGGGGAGATACGCAGTATTTT.

This clonotype was observed once. J is TRBJ2-6 and V is TRBV5-1, with D hard to call. Deletions cut 4 bases from V and 0 bases from J, with 20 bases between. Germline values: CDR1 SGHRS, CDR2 YFSETQ. The CDR3 has 19 residues. This CDR3 is CASSRARTGLSSGANVLTF. The CDR3 coding sequence is TGCGCCAGCAGCCGGGCCCGGACGGGTCTCTCCTCTGGGGCCAACGTCCTGACTTTC.